This T cell receptor (beta chain) was recovered during a study of tissue T cells after allogeneic stem cell transplantation. General observations from the study: The study did not identify alloreactive or antigen-specific tissue TCRs, and some clones might be persisting host cells.

The ends lost 1 base at V and 7 bases at J; junction bases unmatched: 6. CDR3 length: 15 residues. Germline CDR1 is LGHNA and CDR2 is YSYQKL. The data were produced by immunoSEQ multiplex PCR, yet TCRdb's version contains in-frame clones alone and is incomplete. The table has about 1,700 clones, roughly 50% seen once; the top ten hold about a fifth. Time point described: mouse harvest day 14 after allogeneic transplant. Each mouse received 10^7 T-cell-depleted marrow cells plus 10^6 splenic CD5+ T cells by tail vein. With regard to this clone: Antigen: not known. Genes and germline are mouse. The observed sequence ends 1 residue before the CDR3 terminus, with the missing tail filled in from the germline J gene.

The chain has TRBV2 and TRBJ2-5; 9 bases line up with TRBD2. Sequenced input: gut tissue. The receptor's source is a female BALB/c mouse given C57BL/6 T cells with graft-versus-host disease after an allogeneic hematopoietic cell transplant. The CDR3 sequence: CASSQADWGPHTQYF. The CDR3 bases that were read are TGTGCCAGCAGCCAAGCCGACTGGGGGCCACACACCCAGTAC.